This is a list of T cell receptor beta chains from one sample in a study of blood T cells in healthy people across ages. Via MiXCR, TCRdb re-called the 5' RACE reads, giving one row per CDR3 protein. Of roughly 500,000 distinct CDR3 sequences listed, 27% are singletons. Sequenced sample: blood. Receptors originate from a woman between 70 and 85 years old in good health. The CDR3 runs from the conserved cysteine through the conserved F or W. The D gene is left open where the match is weak. Not all rows give a size; the values are once, few, many and, for expanded clones, a class.

D gene: TRBD1
J gene: TRBJ1-1
clone size: NA
V gene: TRBV29-1
CDR3 DNA: TGCAGCGTTGTGGGACTAACCTTTACCCGGGACAGGGATGCTTTCTTT
CDR3 protein: CSVVGLTFTRDRDAFF

D gene: NA
J gene: TRBJ2-2
clone size: NA
V gene: TRBV7-2
CDR3 DNA: TGTGCCAGCAGCTTAGCCTCGGCCACTACTTTCACCGGGGAGCTGTTTTTT
CDR3 protein: CASSLASATTFTGELFF

D gene: NA
J gene: TRBJ1-5
clone size: NA
V gene: TRBV7-9
CDR3 DNA: TGTGCCAGCAGCTTAGCGGGCCCCCGCAATCAGCCCCAGCATTTT
CDR3 protein: CASSLAGPRNQPQHF

D gene: NA
J gene: TRBJ1-1
clone size: few
V gene: TRBV20-1
CDR3 DNA: TGCAGTGCTAGAGATCCGGGCAGGGGAAACACTGAAGCTTTCTTT
CDR3 protein: CSARDPGRGNTEAFF

D gene: NA
J gene: TRBJ1-2
clone size: few
V gene: TRBV5-1
CDR3 DNA: TGCGCCAGCAGCTCCGCATTCAGTGACTATGGCTACACCTTC
CDR3 protein: CASSSAFSDYGYTF

D gene: NA
J gene: TRBJ2-6
clone size: NA
V gene: TRBV3-1
CDR3 DNA: TGTGCCAGCACCCGTAACTCTGGGGCCAACGTCCTGACTTTC
CDR3 protein: CASTRNSGANVLTF

D gene: TRBD2
J gene: TRBJ2-3
clone size: few
V gene: TRBV9
CDR3 DNA: TGTGCCAGCAGCGTAGACCGGGAGGGGTCAGATACGCAGTATTTT
CDR3 protein: CASSVDREGSDTQYF

D gene: NA
J gene: TRBJ1-1
clone size: many
V gene: TRBV4-2
CDR3 DNA: TGTGCCAGCAGCCAAGAAGGGACCGGCGACACTGAAGCTTTCTTT
CDR3 protein: CASSQEGTGDTEAFF

D gene: NA
J gene: TRBJ2-6
clone size: few
V gene: TRBV6-7
CDR3 DNA: TGTGCCAGCAGTTGTACGCCCTTGGAGGGCCACGTCCTGACTTTC
CDR3 protein: CASSCTPLEGHVLTF

D gene: TRBD1
J gene: TRBJ2-1
clone size: few
V gene: TRBV2
CDR3 DNA: TGTGCCAGCAGTGAGAACAGGGGGATCAATGAGCAGTTCTTC
CDR3 protein: CASSENRGINEQFF

D gene: TRBD2
J gene: TRBJ2-4
clone size: NA
V gene: TRBV2
CDR3 DNA: TGTGCCAGCAGCCTCGATTATCCGGGGGGGCCAGTCAAAAACATTCAGTACTTC
CDR3 protein: CASSLDYPGGPVKNIQYF

D gene: NA
J gene: TRBJ2-2
clone size: few
V gene: TRBV24-1
CDR3 DNA: TGTGCCACCAGTGATCCAACTCGGGCAGGTAACACCGGGGAGCTGTTTTTT
CDR3 protein: CATSDPTRAGNTGELFF

D gene: NA
J gene: TRBJ1-2
clone size: few
V gene: TRBV7-2
CDR3 DNA: TGTGCCAGCAGCTTAACCCTGGCAGGGGCTGGCAACTATGGCTACACCTTC
CDR3 protein: CASSLTLAGAGNYGYTF

D gene: NA
J gene: TRBJ1-1
clone size: NA
V gene: TRBV5-1
CDR3 DNA: TGCGCCAGCAGCTTGAACGGGGAAGGCACTGAAGCTTTCTTT
CDR3 protein: CASSLNGEGTEAFF

D gene: TRBD1
J gene: TRBJ1-6
clone size: NA
V gene: TRBV12-3/TRBV12-4
CDR3 DNA: TGTGCCAGCAGTTTCTCTGGGACAGGGAATAATTCACCCCTCCACTTT
CDR3 protein: CASSFSGTGNNSPLHF

D gene: TRBD1
J gene: TRBJ2-7
clone size: NA
V gene: TRBV28
CDR3 DNA: TGTGCCAGCATTACTGGGGGACAGGGTTACTACGAGCAGTACTTC
CDR3 protein: CASITGGQGYYEQYF

D gene: NA
J gene: TRBJ2-5
clone size: NA
V gene: TRBV7-2
CDR3 DNA: TGTGCCAGCAGCTTAAGGTCCACGGGGCCACAAGAGACCCAGTACTTC
CDR3 protein: CASSLRSTGPQETQYF

D gene: TRBD1
J gene: TRBJ1-2
clone size: NA
V gene: TRBV27
CDR3 DNA: TGTGCCAGCAGTTACAGGACAGGGAAAGGGTATGGCTACACCTTC
CDR3 protein: CASSYRTGKGYGYTF

D gene: NA
J gene: TRBJ1-1
clone size: NA
V gene: TRBV20-1
CDR3 DNA: TGCAGTGCTAGGATCAGGGTGACTGAAGCTTTCTTT
CDR3 protein: CSARIRVTEAFF

D gene: NA
J gene: TRBJ1-3
clone size: few
V gene: TRBV6-5
CDR3 DNA: TGTGCCAGCAGTTACGAATTCTCTGGAAACACCATATATTTT
CDR3 protein: CASSYEFSGNTIYF

D gene: TRBD1
J gene: TRBJ2-1
clone size: few
V gene: TRBV10-3
CDR3 DNA: TGTGCCATCAAAGGGACAGACCCATTACCGTGGAATGAGCAGTTCTTC
CDR3 protein: CAIKGTDPLPWNEQFF

D gene: NA
J gene: TRBJ2-5
clone size: NA
V gene: TRBV5-1
CDR3 DNA: TGCGCCAGCAGTTTTACAGGGATCGGGCAGTACTTC
CDR3 protein: CASSFTGIGQYF

D gene: TRBD2
J gene: TRBJ2-5
clone size: few
V gene: TRBV6-2/TRBV6-3
CDR3 DNA: TGTGCCAGCAGGGCTAGCGGGGGGTCGGAGACCCAGTACTTC
CDR3 protein: CASRASGGSETQYF

D gene: NA
J gene: TRBJ2-3
clone size: NA
V gene: TRBV7-3
CDR3 DNA: TGTGCCGGCAGTCCCCAGGGGCGAGGCACAGATACGCAGTATTTT
CDR3 protein: CAGSPQGRGTDTQYF

D gene: NA
J gene: TRBJ1-3
clone size: few
V gene: TRBV13
CDR3 DNA: TGTGCCAGCAGCTTAGCTTTCTCTGGAAACACCATATATTTT
CDR3 protein: CASSLAFSGNTIYF

D gene: TRBD1
J gene: TRBJ2-3
clone size: NA
V gene: TRBV7-3
CDR3 DNA: TGTGCCAGCAGCAGTACAGGGGGCAAGCGGGATACGCAGTATTTT
CDR3 protein: CASSSTGGKRDTQYF

D gene: NA
J gene: TRBJ1-2
clone size: few
V gene: TRBV5-1
CDR3 DNA: TGCGCCAGCAGCCCGGATGCTAATTACTATGGCTACACCTTC
CDR3 protein: CASSPDANYYGYTF

D gene: NA
J gene: TRBJ1-2
clone size: NA
V gene: TRBV5-1
CDR3 DNA: TGCGCCAGTAAGGGGTATGGCTACACCTTC
CDR3 protein: CASKGYGYTF